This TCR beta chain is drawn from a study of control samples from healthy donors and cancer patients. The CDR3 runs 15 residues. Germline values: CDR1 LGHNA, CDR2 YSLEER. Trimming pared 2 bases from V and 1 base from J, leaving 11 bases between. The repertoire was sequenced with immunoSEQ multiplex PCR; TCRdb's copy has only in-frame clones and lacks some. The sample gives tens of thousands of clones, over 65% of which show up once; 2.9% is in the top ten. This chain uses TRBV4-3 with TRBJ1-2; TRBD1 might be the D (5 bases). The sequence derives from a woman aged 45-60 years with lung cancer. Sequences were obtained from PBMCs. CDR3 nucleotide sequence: TGCGCCAGCAGCCAAAATGACAGATTTAACTATGGCTACACCTTC. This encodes CASSQNDRFNYGYTF.